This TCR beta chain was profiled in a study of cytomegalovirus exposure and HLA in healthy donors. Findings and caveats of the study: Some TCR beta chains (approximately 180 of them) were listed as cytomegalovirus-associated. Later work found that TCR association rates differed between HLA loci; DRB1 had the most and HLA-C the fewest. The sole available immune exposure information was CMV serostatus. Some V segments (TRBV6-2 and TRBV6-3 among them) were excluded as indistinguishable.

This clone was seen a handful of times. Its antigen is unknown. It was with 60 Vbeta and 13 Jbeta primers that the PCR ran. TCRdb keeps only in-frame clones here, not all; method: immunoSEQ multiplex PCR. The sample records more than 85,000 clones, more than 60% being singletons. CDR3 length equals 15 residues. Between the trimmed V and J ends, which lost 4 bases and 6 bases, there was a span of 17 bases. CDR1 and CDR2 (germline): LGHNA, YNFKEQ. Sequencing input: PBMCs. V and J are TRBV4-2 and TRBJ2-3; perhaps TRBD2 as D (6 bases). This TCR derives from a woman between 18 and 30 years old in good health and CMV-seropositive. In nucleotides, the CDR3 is TGTGCCAGCAGCCTCGAATTAGTAGGGAGGGATACGCAGTATTTT. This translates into CASSLELVGRDTQYF.